This section outlines one TCR beta chain sequence together with its context. Its target is unknown. A second roughly 7 to 12 cycle PCR used barcoded and J-beta primers. Every molecule of cDNA carried a tag from a template-switch adaptor with 12 random nucleotides. MiXCR, run by TCRdb on the 5' RACE reads, gives a single entry per CDR3 protein. This table holds hundreds of thousands of distinct CDR3 sequences, around 48% found once. The data derive from a study of blood T cells in healthy people across ages. Study-wide results and caveats: Total diversity from one million sequenced T cells was likely underestimated. The long-lived group displayed more naive CD4+ cells, plus higher diversity, than the aged donors did.

The CDR3 has 12 amino acids. V lost 7 bases to trimming and J lost 0 bases, with 4 bases between them. What was sequenced was blood. This chain links TRBV12-3 or TRBV12-4 with TRBJ1-3; no firm D call. This sequence originates from a man aged 25 to 40 in good health. The CDR3 nucleotides are TGTGCCAGCATGGGCTCTGGAAACACCATATATTTT. This translates into CASMGSGNTIYF.